The rows below give T cell receptor beta chains drawn from one sample of a study of T cell repertoires in cytomegalovirus infection. TCRdb reprocessed the reads via MiXCR and lists one record per CDR3 protein. This sample has hundreds of thousands of distinct CDR3 sequences, with roughly 33% found just once. These receptors have no identified antigens. This material consisted of cultured PBMCs, taken from culture after CMV antigen stimulation. Every receptor here comes from a human donor in good health (CMV status not recorded). Some clones in this sample may be carry-over from other donors' samples. Both conserved end residues are part of each CDR3. Each record gives: clone size, V gene, J gene, D gene, CDR3 DNA, CDR3 protein. A D gene is named only where the DNA matches it firmly. Some rows mark clone size as missing; the rest say once, few, many or name a class of expanded clone.

clone size: -; V gene: TRBV6-1; J gene: TRBJ1-5; D gene: -; CDR3 DNA: TGTGCCAGCAAGCGGTTGGTTAATTATCCACCCCAGCATTTT; CDR3 protein: CASKRLVNYPPQHF
clone size: -; V gene: TRBV6-5; J gene: TRBJ2-3; D gene: -; CDR3 DNA: TGTGCCAGCAGGGATCTAGGCACAGATACGCAGTATTTT; CDR3 protein: CASRDLGTDTQYF
clone size: -; V gene: TRBV4-1; J gene: TRBJ2-1; D gene: TRBD2; CDR3 DNA: TGCGCCAGCAGCCAAGATACGAGCGGGAGGGGCGGCAATGAGCAGTTCTTC; CDR3 protein: CASSQDTSGRGGNEQFF
clone size: -; V gene: TRBV12-3/TRBV12-4; J gene: TRBJ2-1; D gene: -; CDR3 DNA: TGTGCCAGCAGCTATCGGAGGGGGGCGGATGAGCAGTTCTTC; CDR3 protein: CASSYRRGADEQFF
clone size: few; V gene: TRBV7-8; J gene: TRBJ1-1; D gene: TRBD1; CDR3 DNA: TGTGCCAGCAGCCGAGGCCGGGACAGGGACACTGAAGCTTTCTTT; CDR3 protein: CASSRGRDRDTEAFF
clone size: few; V gene: TRBV4-2; J gene: TRBJ2-3; D gene: TRBD2; CDR3 DNA: TGTGCCAGCAGCCCAACAGAGGGACTAGCGGGGGGTCTCACAGATACGCAGTATTTT; CDR3 protein: CASSPTEGLAGGLTDTQYF
clone size: few; V gene: TRBV7-9; J gene: TRBJ2-1; D gene: -; CDR3 DNA: TGTGCCAGTTATGGGGAGAGCTCCTACAATGAGCAGTTCTTC; CDR3 protein: CASYGESSYNEQFF
clone size: many; V gene: TRBV7-2; J gene: TRBJ1-4; D gene: -; CDR3 DNA: TGTGCCAGCAGCTCGCGGGGACGGACTGAAAAACTGTTTTTT; CDR3 protein: CASSSRGRTEKLFF
clone size: -; V gene: TRBV2; J gene: TRBJ1-5; D gene: -; CDR3 DNA: TGTGCCAGCAACCGGCGAAATCAGCCCCAGCATTTT; CDR3 protein: CASNRRNQPQHF
clone size: -; V gene: TRBV5-1; J gene: TRBJ1-1; D gene: -; CDR3 DNA: TGCGCCAGCAGCCGGGCATGGAACACTGAAGCTTTCTTT; CDR3 protein: CASSRAWNTEAFF
clone size: few; V gene: TRBV19; J gene: TRBJ1-5; D gene: -; CDR3 DNA: TGTGCCAGTACCTATCGGCCTCGGGATCAGCCCCAGCATTTT; CDR3 protein: CASTYRPRDQPQHF
clone size: -; V gene: TRBV6-6; J gene: TRBJ1-2; D gene: TRBD1; CDR3 DNA: TGTGCCAGCAGACTTTCCGGGACAGGGCATGGCTACACCTTC; CDR3 protein: CASRLSGTGHGYTF
clone size: -; V gene: TRBV7-8; J gene: TRBJ2-7; D gene: TRBD2; CDR3 DNA: TGTGCCAGCACCGCCCTCACCGGGACTAGCGCATCCTACGAGCAGTACTTC; CDR3 protein: CASTALTGTSASYEQYF
clone size: -; V gene: TRBV5-1; J gene: TRBJ2-5; D gene: TRBD1; CDR3 DNA: TGCGCCAGCAGCAGGGGACAGGGGCTAGAGACCCAGTACTTC; CDR3 protein: CASSRGQGLETQYF
clone size: -; V gene: TRBV15; J gene: TRBJ2-5; D gene: -; CDR3 DNA: TGTGCCACCAGCAGGATCAGGGGACCCCAAGAGACCCAGTACTTC; CDR3 protein: CATSRIRGPQETQYF
clone size: -; V gene: TRBV4-1; J gene: TRBJ2-5; D gene: -; CDR3 DNA: TGCGCCAGCAGCCAAGCAGGGACACCTCAAGAGACCCAGTACTTC; CDR3 protein: CASSQAGTPQETQYF
clone size: many; V gene: TRBV7-2; J gene: TRBJ2-2; D gene: -; CDR3 DNA: TGTGCCAGCTCCAATTGGGGGTATTCGGGAACCGGGGAGCTGTTTTTT; CDR3 protein: CASSNWGYSGTGELFF
clone size: -; V gene: TRBV7-9; J gene: TRBJ2-3; D gene: TRBD2; CDR3 DNA: TGTGCCAGCAGCTCCCATCGGGGGGTCACAGATACGCAGTATTTT; CDR3 protein: CASSSHRGVTDTQYF
clone size: few; V gene: TRBV7-9; J gene: TRBJ2-5; D gene: -; CDR3 DNA: TGTGCCAGCACCTCCCCGTCCAAGGAGACCCAGTACTTC; CDR3 protein: CASTSPSKETQYF
clone size: -; V gene: TRBV29-1; J gene: TRBJ2-7; D gene: -; CDR3 DNA: TGCAGCGCCACTTCTACAGACGAGCAGTACTTC; CDR3 protein: CSATSTDEQYF
clone size: -; V gene: TRBV7-6; J gene: TRBJ1-1; D gene: -; CDR3 DNA: TGTGCCAGCAGCCCTGTCGGGGGGCGGACTGAAGCTTTCTTT; CDR3 protein: CASSPVGGRTEAFF
clone size: -; V gene: TRBV7-2; J gene: TRBJ2-2; D gene: TRBD1; CDR3 DNA: TGTGCCAGCCGGGACAGGGTCAGCGGGGAGCTGTTTTTT; CDR3 protein: CASRDRVSGELFF
clone size: many; V gene: TRBV7-2; J gene: TRBJ2-5; D gene: TRBD2; CDR3 DNA: TGTGCCAGCAGGGAGTTAGCGGGAGGGTTCGGTGGGACCCAGTACTTC; CDR3 protein: CASRELAGGFGGTQYF
clone size: -; V gene: TRBV19; J gene: TRBJ2-1; D gene: -; CDR3 DNA: TGTGCCAGTAGTATCGGACTCGTATACAATGAGCAGTTCTTC; CDR3 protein: CASSIGLVYNEQFF
clone size: -; V gene: TRBV27; J gene: TRBJ1-6; D gene: -; CDR3 DNA: TGTGCCAGCACCCTTACGTGGAGCTCCTATAATTCACCCCTCCACTTT; CDR3 protein: CASTLTWSSYNSPLHF
clone size: -; V gene: TRBV5-4; J gene: TRBJ2-5; D gene: TRBD2; CDR3 DNA: TGTGCCAGCGGATCATCGGGACTACCGGAGAGCCAGTACTTC; CDR3 protein: CASGSSGLPESQYF
clone size: -; V gene: TRBV5-6; J gene: TRBJ1-1; D gene: -; CDR3 DNA: TGTGCCAGCAGCTTCGACAGGCATGAAGCTTTCTTT; CDR3 protein: CASSFDRHEAFF
clone size: -; V gene: TRBV7-9; J gene: TRBJ1-2; D gene: TRBD1; CDR3 DNA: TGTGCCAGCAGCACGACAGGGGTGTTTAACTATGGCTACACCTTC; CDR3 protein: CASSTTGVFNYGYTF
clone size: -; V gene: TRBV18; J gene: TRBJ2-1; D gene: -; CDR3 DNA: TGTGCCAGCTCACCTCTTTTAGTCAATGAGCAGTTCTTC; CDR3 protein: CASSPLLVNEQFF
clone size: many; V gene: TRBV7-2; J gene: TRBJ2-7; D gene: -; CDR3 DNA: TGTGCCAGCAGCTTCCCCGTGGCCATGACTAGTCCCAAGATTCCCTCCTACGAGCAGTACTTC; CDR3 protein: CASSFPVAMTSPKIPSYEQYF
clone size: few; V gene: TRBV19; J gene: TRBJ2-3; D gene: -; CDR3 DNA: TGTGCCAGTAGTATCCCCAGGGGGGAAGATACGCAGTATTTT; CDR3 protein: CASSIPRGEDTQYF
clone size: few; V gene: TRBV4-1; J gene: TRBJ2-1; D gene: TRBD2; CDR3 DNA: TGCGCCAGCAGCGCACTAGCGGGGACCCTCGGGAAGCAGTTCTTC; CDR3 protein: CASSALAGTLGKQFF
clone size: few; V gene: TRBV24-1; J gene: TRBJ2-2; D gene: -; CDR3 DNA: TGTGCCACCAGTGACAGATCGAACACCGGGGAGCTGTTTTTT; CDR3 protein: CATSDRSNTGELFF
clone size: few; V gene: TRBV25-1; J gene: TRBJ2-2; D gene: TRBD2; CDR3 DNA: TGTGCCAGCAGCCGAAGGGGAGGGGCGAACACCGGGGAGCTGTTTTTT; CDR3 protein: CASSRRGGANTGELFF
clone size: -; V gene: TRBV18; J gene: TRBJ2-1; D gene: TRBD2; CDR3 DNA: TGTGCCAGCTCACCGGGACTAGCGATATACAATGAGCAGTTCTTC; CDR3 protein: CASSPGLAIYNEQFF
clone size: -; V gene: TRBV4-1; J gene: TRBJ1-5; D gene: -; CDR3 DNA: TGCGCCAGCAGCCAAGCAGGAGACCGGCCCCAGCATTTT; CDR3 protein: CASSQAGDRPQHF
clone size: -; V gene: TRBV7-6; J gene: TRBJ2-5; D gene: TRBD2; CDR3 DNA: TGTGCCAGCAGCTTTCCCGGGGCGGGGGACTTAAAAGAGACCCAGTACTTC; CDR3 protein: CASSFPGAGDLKETQYF